The 22 T cell receptor beta chains given below trace back to one sample, sequenced in a study of technical replicates of blood from several donors. Produced via immunoSEQ multiplex PCR; TCRdb's table is partial and in-frame only. The sample records about 79,000 clones, 94% being singletons. Sequencing used T cells isolated from PBMCs. Receptors were obtained from a human donor in good health.

The chain employs TRBV20-1 and TRBJ1-2; D unresolved. This CDR3 comprises 10 residues. Trimming removed 6 bases at V and 8 bases at J, with 10 bases between. Germline V gives CDR1 DFQATT, CDR2 SNEGSKA (reference sequence). For the CDR3, the DNA is TGCAGTGCGGGTACAGACGGCTACACCTTC. This encodes CSAGTDGYTF.

The J gene is TRBJ2-2, the V gene TRBV27; D is possibly TRBD2 (6 bases). V was shortened by 3 bases and J by 2 bases, with 7 bases between the two germline ends. This CDR3 spans 14 amino acids. CDR1 MNHEY and CDR2 SMNVEV come from the germline V gene (reference sequence). Here the CDR3 reads CASSFGGNTGELFF. CDR3 nucleotide sequence: TGTGCCAGCAGTTTCGGGGGAAACACCGGGGAGCTGTTTTTT.

The chain carries TRBV7-9 and TRBJ2-1; D is undetermined. V was cut by 5 bases and J by 0 bases, with 11 bases left in between. Germline V gene data show CDR1 as SEHNR and CDR2 as FQNEAQ (reference sequence). This CDR3 comprises 15 residues. The CDR3 DNA reads TGTGCCAGCAGCGGAGCAACGAGCTCCTACAATGAGCAGTTCTTC. Amino acid sequence: CASSGATSSYNEQFF.

The rearrangement joins TRBV21-1 to TRBJ2-7; TRBD2 reflects the table's D call only, with no check against the DNA. TRBV21-1 is an annotated pseudogene. The CDR3 loop spans 24 amino acids. CDR3 protein: CASSKLSREFLPPTEGSPSYEQYF. The CDR3 DNA is TGTGCCAGCAGCAAATTATCCCGGGAGTTCTTACCCCCAACCGAAGGAAGCCCCTCCTACGAGCAGTACTTC.

The rearrangement joins TRBV28 to TRBJ2-1; D is undetermined. The CDR3 consists of 12 residues. V was trimmed by 3 bases and J by 3 bases, leaving 3 bases between them. Germline assignment: CDR1 MDHEN and CDR2 SYDVKM. The CDR3 DNA is TGTGCCAGCAGTTTTAGCTACAATGAGCAGTTCTTC. As protein: CASSFSYNEQFF.

The chain employs TRBV9 and TRBJ2-6; D is unresolved. V shed 5 bases and J shed 0 bases, with 9 bases lying between them. The CDR3 has 15 amino acids. The germline gives CDR1 SGDLS, CDR2 YYNGEE. CDR3: CASRNSPSGANVLTF. As DNA, the CDR3 is TGTGCCAGCAGGAACAGCCCCTCTGGGGCCAACGTCCTGACTTTC.

V gene TRBV7-6 combines with J gene TRBJ1-6; a possible D gene is TRBD1 (5 bases). The V and J ends lost 1 base and 8 bases respectively, with 9 bases between them. Germline V lookup: CDR1 SGHVS, CDR2 FNYEAQ. This CDR3 is 14 amino acids long. For the CDR3, the DNA is TGTGCCAGCAGCTTAGGACAGTCGTATTCACCCCTCCACTTT. It encodes CASSLGQSYSPLHF.

The V and J genes are TRBV5-6 and TRBJ2-1, with TRBD2 matching over 7 bases. V gave up 6 bases and J gave up 4 bases; unmatched junction bases: 10. This CDR3 is 15 amino acids long. Germline CDR1 is SGHDT and CDR2 is YYEEEE. CDR3 sequence (DNA): TGTGCCAGCACCAAAGCGGGAACCCTTTACAATGAGCAGTTCTTC. It yields the protein CASTKAGTLYNEQFF.

In this sample, this clone turned up once. The genes are TRBV5-4 and TRBJ1-2; the match to TRBD1 covers 9 bases. The CDR3 loop spans 15 amino acids. J gave up 3 bases and V 0 bases, and 3 bases lay outside the gene matches. CDR1 is SGHNT, CDR2 YYREEE, per germline (reference sequence). The CDR3 is CASSLGWDRDYGYTF. Written as DNA, the CDR3 is TGTGCCAGCAGCTTGGGTTGGGACAGGGACTATGGCTACACCTTC.

This chain joins TRBV4-1 and TRBJ1-5; unclear D gene. Trimming stripped 1 base from V and 4 bases from J, with 11 bases between. Germline-derived CDR1 and CDR2 are MGHRA and YSYEKL. The CDR3 contains 15 residues. CDR3 protein: CASSQGHLLNQPQHF. Written as DNA, the CDR3 is TGCGCCAGCAGCCAAGGGCATCTGTTGAATCAGCCCCAGCATTTT.

The table lists this clone with a few counts. The gene calls are TRBV5-4 and TRBJ2-7; 11 bases are shared with TRBD2. Germline values: CDR1 SGHNT, CDR2 YYREEE (reference sequence). The CDR3 covers 15 residues. V lost 1 base to trimming and J lost 0 bases; unmatched junction nucleotides: 0. CDR3 in DNA: TGTGCCAGCAGCTTGACTAGCGGGAGCTCCTACGAGCAGTACTTC. As protein: CASSLTSGSSYEQYF. Full variable domain (outside the CDR3, taken from reference TRBV5-4 and TRBJ2-7): ETGVTQSPTHLIKTRGQQVTLRCSSQSGHNTVSWYQQALGQGPQFIFQYYREEENGRGNFPPRFSGLQFPNYSSELNVNALELDDSALYLCASSLTSGSSYEQYFGPGTRLTVT.

The chain uses TRBV27 and TRBJ1-2; 9 bases are a match to TRBD1. There are 16 residues in the CDR3. J lost 3 bases, V lost 6 bases, and 11 bases had no gene match. Germline CDR1 and CDR2: MNHEY and SMNVEV (reference sequence). As DNA, the CDR3 is TGTGCCAGCAGCCCGACCGGGACAGGGATTTACTATGGCTACACCTTC. As protein: CASSPTGTGIYYGYTF.

The chain joins TRBV4-1 to TRBJ2-1, with D possibly being TRBD2 (5 bases). Germline V gives CDR1 MGHRA, CDR2 YSYEKL. CDR3 length: 13 residues. V lost 3 bases, J lost 7 bases, and 10 bases lay in between. DNA for the CDR3: TGCGCCAGCAGCCACCCTCGGACTAATGAGCAGTTCTTC. Amino acid sequence: CASSHPRTNEQFF.

The V gene is TRBV15, the J gene TRBJ2-5; D may be TRBD1 (5 bases). Germline-derived CDR1 and CDR2 are LNHNV and YYDKDF (reference sequence). V lost 5 bases and J lost 3, with 10 bases in between. CDR3 size: 13 residues. CDR3 DNA: TGTGCCACCAGCCAGGGCCCTAAAGAGACCCAGTACTTC. Translation gives CATSQGPKETQYF.

V is TRBV6-5 and J is TRBJ2-7, with D tentatively TRBD1 (6 bases). Germline CDR1 MNHEY, CDR2 SVGAGI. There are 14 residues in the CDR3. The germline V and J ends were trimmed by 2 bases and 3 bases, with 11 bases remaining between them. In DNA form, the CDR3 reads TGTGCCAGCAGTTACGACAGGACGAGCTACGAGCAGTACTTC. Translating gives CASSYDRTSYEQYF.

The chain combines TRBV7-9 with TRBJ2-7; tentatively, D is TRBD1 (6 bases). Germline CDR1 is SEHNR and CDR2 is FQNEAQ (reference sequence). Trimming removed 2 bases at V and 5 bases at J, with 19 bases between. The CDR3 runs 16 residues. CDR3 amino acids: CASSLPTGTLRNEQYF. The CDR3 DNA reads TGTGCCAGCAGCTTACCGACCGGGACACTAAGGAACGAGCAGTACTTC. Variable domain in full (rest from reference TRBV7-9 and TRBJ2-7): DTGVSQNPRHKITKRGQNVTFRCDPISEHNRLYWYRQTLGQGPEFLTYFQNEAQLEKSRLLSDRFSAERPKGSFSTLEIQRTEQGDSAMYLCASSLPTGTLRNEQYFGPGTRLTVT.

J is TRBJ1-2 and V is TRBV7-6; D is undetermined. Germline values: CDR1 SGHVS, CDR2 FNYEAQ. This CDR3 has 13 amino acids. Deletions cut 2 bases from V and 8 bases from J, with 12 bases between. CDR3 nucleotides: TGTGCCAGCAGCTTAAATGAGGCTACCGGCTACACCTTC. Translating it yields CASSLNEATGYTF.

The chain has TRBV7-9 and TRBJ2-7; 7 bases map to TRBD2. The CDR3 is made up of 16 amino acids. The ends lost 1 base at V and 2 bases at J; junction bases unmatched: 8. The germline V gene encodes CDR1 SEHNR and CDR2 FQNEAQ (reference sequence). The CDR3 sequence is CASSLGVAGLAYEQYF. CDR3 sequence (DNA): TGTGCCAGCAGCTTAGGAGTAGCGGGCTTGGCCTACGAGCAGTACTTC.

The chain uses TRBV25-1 and TRBJ1-1; 10 nucleotides align to TRBD1. This CDR3 is built from 15 residues. J lost 4 bases, V lost 5 bases, and 7 bases had no gene match. The germline CDR1 and CDR2 sequences are MGHDK and SYGVNS. As DNA, the CDR3 is TGTGCCAGCAGTCGAGGGACAGGGGTTGTCACTGAAGCTTTCTTT. It translates to CASSRGTGVVTEAFF.

Comment on this clone: A junction end diverges from the germline sequence, so it may reflect a read error. The rearrangement joins TRBV27 to TRBJ2-5, with D perhaps matching TRBD2 (6 bases). Germline loops: CDR1 MNHEY, CDR2 SMNVEV (reference sequence). There are 16 residues in the CDR3. CDR3 protein: CASSLSGGSGVETQYF. CDR3 bases: TGTGCCAGCAGTCTATCAGGAGGGAGTGGAGTAGAGACCCAGTACTTC.

The chain has TRBV5-4 and TRBJ2-7; unclear D gene. Germline values: CDR1 SGHNT, CDR2 YYREEE (reference sequence). The germline V and J ends were trimmed by 0 bases and 5 bases, with 18 bases remaining between them. The CDR3 runs 16 residues. The CDR3 sequence: CASSLDNLVAANEQYF. DNA for the CDR3: TGTGCCAGCAGCTTGGATAATTTGGTAGCAGCCAACGAGCAGTACTTC.

Here the CDR3 DNA reads TGTGCCAGCAGCTTCTGGGGACAGGGGAAAATTCATGGCTACACCTTC. This encodes CASSFWGQGKIHGYTF. The chain couples TRBV5-6 to TRBJ1-2, with TRBD1 matching 10 bases. Trimming cost V 2 bases and J 6 bases; bases outside gene matches: 10. Per germline, CDR1 SGHDT and CDR2 YYEEEE. The CDR3 is made up of 16 amino acids.